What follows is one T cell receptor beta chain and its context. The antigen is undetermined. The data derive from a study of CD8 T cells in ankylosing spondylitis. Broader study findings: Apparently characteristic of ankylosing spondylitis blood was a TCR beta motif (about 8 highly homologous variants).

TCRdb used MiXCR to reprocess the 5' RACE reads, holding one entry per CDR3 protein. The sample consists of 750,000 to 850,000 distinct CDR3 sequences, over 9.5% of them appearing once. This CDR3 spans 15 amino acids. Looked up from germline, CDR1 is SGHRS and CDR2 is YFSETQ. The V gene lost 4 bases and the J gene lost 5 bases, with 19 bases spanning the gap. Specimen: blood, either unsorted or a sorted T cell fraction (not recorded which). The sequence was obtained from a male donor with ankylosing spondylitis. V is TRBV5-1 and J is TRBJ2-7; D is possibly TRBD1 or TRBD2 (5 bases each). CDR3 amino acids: CASSRSGAGVDEQYF. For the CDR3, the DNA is TGCGCCAGCAGCAGGTCCGGGGCAGGAGTAGACGAGCAGTACTTC.